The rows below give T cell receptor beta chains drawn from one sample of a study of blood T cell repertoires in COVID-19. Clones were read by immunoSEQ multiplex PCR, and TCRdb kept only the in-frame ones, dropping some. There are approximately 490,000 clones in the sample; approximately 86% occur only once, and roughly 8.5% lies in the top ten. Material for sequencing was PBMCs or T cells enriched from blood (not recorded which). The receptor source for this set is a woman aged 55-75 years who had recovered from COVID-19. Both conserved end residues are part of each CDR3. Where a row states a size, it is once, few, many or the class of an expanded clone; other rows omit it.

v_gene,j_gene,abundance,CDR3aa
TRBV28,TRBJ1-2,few,CASSLPGQGLGGYTF
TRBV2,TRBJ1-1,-,CASNLQGGTEAFF
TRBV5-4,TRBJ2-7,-,CASSQGHFSYEQYF
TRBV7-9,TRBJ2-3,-,CASSFYRGVADTQYF
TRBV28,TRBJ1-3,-,CASRGQGVGGNTIYF
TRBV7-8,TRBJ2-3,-,CASSPHPGDTQYF
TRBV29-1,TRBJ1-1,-,CSASQGFNTEAFF
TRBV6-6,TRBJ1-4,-,CASRGTGSEKLFF
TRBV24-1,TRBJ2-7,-,CATSDIQGAPIYEQYF
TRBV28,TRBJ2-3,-,CASSVPGTGADTQYF
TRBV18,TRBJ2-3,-,CASSPLTGGRTDTQYF
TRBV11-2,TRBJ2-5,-,CASSPVSGYQETQYF
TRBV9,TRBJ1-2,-,CASSVEDRGSYGYTF
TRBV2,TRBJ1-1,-,CASSRKGANTEAFF
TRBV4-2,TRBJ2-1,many,CASSPGLAGGSSYNEQFF